This T cell receptor (beta chain) emerged from a study of blood T cell repertoires in COVID-19. Overall study context: COVID-19 samples, acute and convalescent, were from the United States, Italy and Spain.

Original handling: From reference gene primer amplification, estimates of nucleated cell counts were derived. TCRdb keeps only in-frame clones here, not all; method: immunoSEQ multiplex PCR. D and trimming were read from the DNA, whereas the V and J calls and clone size are those reported in that table. The sample lists around 140,000 clones; 70% to 90% were seen once. CDR3 length: 14 amino acids. V shed 3 bases, J shed 8 bases, and the junction held 7 bases outside the gene matches. CDR1 SGDLS and CDR2 YYNGEE come from the germline V gene. The TCR was taken from a woman aged 55-70 years with acute or convalescent COVID-19. What was sequenced was peripheral blood. The chain employs TRBV9 and TRBJ1-2; 10 bases map to TRBD1. The CDR3 region is CASSARQGALGYTF. CDR3 DNA sequence: TGTGCCAGCAGCGCCAGACAGGGGGCCTTGGGCTACACCTTC.